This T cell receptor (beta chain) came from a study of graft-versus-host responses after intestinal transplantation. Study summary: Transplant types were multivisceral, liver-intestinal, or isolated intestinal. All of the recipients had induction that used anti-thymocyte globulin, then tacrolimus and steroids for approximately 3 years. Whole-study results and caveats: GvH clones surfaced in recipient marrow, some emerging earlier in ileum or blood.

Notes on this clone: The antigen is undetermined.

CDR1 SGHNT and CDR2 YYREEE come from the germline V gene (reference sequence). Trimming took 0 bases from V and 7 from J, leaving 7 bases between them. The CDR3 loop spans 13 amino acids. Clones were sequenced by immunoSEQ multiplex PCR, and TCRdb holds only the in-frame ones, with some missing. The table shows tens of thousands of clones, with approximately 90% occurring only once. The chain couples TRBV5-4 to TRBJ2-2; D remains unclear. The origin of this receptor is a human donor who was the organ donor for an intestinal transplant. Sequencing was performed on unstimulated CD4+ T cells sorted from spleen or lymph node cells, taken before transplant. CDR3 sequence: CASSLVGRGELFF. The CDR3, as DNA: TGTGCCAGCAGCTTGGTTGGGCGCGGGGAGCTGTTTTTT.